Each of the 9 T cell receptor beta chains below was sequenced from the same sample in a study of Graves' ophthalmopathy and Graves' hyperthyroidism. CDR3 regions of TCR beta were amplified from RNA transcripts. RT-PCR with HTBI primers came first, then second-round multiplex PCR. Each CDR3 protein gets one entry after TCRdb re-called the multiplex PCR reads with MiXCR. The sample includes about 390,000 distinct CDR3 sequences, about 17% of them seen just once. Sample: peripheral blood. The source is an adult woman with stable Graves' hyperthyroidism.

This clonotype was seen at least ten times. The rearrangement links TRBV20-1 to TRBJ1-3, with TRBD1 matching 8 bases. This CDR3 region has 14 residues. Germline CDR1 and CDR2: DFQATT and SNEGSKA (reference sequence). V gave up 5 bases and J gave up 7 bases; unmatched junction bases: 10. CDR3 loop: CSAQDRTGPNTIYF. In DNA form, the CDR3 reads TGCAGTGCTCAGGACAGGACAGGGCCGAACACCATATATTTT.

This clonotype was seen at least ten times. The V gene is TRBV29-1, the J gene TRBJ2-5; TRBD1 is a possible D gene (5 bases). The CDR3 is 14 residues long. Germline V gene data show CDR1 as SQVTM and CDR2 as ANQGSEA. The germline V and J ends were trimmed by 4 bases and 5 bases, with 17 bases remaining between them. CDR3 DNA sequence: TGCAGCGTTGTCCCAAAGGTCAGGGCGGAGACCCAGTACTTC. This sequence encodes CSVVPKVRAETQYF.

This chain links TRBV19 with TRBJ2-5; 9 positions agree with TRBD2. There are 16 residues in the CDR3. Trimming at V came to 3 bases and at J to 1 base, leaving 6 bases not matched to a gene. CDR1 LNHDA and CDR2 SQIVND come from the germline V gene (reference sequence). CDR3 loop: CASSMVAGASQETQYF. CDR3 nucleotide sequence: TGTGCCAGTAGTATGGTAGCGGGAGCCTCCCAAGAGACCCAGTACTTC.

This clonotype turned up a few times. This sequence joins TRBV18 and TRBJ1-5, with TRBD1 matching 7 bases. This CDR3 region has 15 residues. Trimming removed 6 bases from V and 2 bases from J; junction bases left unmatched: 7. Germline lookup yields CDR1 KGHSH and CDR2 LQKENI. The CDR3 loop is CASSTGSNRNQPQHF. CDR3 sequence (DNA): TGTGCCAGCTCGACAGGGTCGAATCGCAATCAGCCCCAGCATTTT.

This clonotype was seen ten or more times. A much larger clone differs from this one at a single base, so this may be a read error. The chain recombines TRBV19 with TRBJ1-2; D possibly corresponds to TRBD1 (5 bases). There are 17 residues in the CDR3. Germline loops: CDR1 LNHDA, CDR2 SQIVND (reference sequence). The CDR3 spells CAGSTGGSSQGLLGYTF. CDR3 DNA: TGTGCCGGTAGTACGGGCGGCAGTTCTCAGGGTCTGCTCGGCTACACCTTC.

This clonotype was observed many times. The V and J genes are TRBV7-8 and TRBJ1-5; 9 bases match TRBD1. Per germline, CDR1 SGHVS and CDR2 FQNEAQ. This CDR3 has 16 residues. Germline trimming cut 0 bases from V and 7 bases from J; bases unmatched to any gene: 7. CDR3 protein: CASSLARTGVEQPQHF. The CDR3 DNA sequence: TGTGCCAGCAGCTTAGCCCGGACAGGGGTGGAGCAGCCCCAGCATTTT.

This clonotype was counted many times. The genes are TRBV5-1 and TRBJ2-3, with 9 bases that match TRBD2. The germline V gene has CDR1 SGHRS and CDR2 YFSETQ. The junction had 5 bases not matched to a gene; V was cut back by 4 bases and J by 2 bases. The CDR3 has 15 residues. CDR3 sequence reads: CASSRGLASTDTQYF. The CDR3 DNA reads TGCGCCAGCAGCAGGGGACTAGCATCCACAGATACGCAGTATTTT.

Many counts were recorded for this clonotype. CDR3 amino acids: CASSYSTRDRGTEAFF. The CDR3 coding sequence is TGTGCCAGCAGTTACTCGACTCGGGACAGGGGCACTGAAGCTTTCTTT. The V and J genes are TRBV6-5 and TRBJ1-1; 10 bases agree with TRBD1. V lost 0 bases to trimming and J lost 4 bases; unmatched junction nucleotides: 5. Germline CDR1 MNHEY, CDR2 SVGAGI. CDR3 length: 16 residues.

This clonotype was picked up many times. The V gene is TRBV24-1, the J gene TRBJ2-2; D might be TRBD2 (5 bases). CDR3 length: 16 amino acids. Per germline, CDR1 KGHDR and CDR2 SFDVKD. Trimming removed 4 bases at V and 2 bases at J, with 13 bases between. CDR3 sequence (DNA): TGTGCCACCAGTGAGCCCCTAGCAGGTAACACCGGGGAGCTGTTTTTT. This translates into CATSEPLAGNTGELFF.